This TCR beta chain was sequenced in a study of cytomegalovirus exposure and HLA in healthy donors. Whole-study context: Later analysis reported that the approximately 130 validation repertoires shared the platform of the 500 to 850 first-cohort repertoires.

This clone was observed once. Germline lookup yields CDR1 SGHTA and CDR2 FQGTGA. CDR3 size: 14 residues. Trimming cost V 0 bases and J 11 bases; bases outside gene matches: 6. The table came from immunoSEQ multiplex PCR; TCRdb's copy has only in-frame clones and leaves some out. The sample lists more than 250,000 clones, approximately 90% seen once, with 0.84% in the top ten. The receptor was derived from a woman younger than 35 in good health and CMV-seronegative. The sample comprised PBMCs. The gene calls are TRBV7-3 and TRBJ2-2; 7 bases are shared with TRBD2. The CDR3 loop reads CASSLTWTRPELFF. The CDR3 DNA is TGTGCCAGCAGCTTAACGTGGACTAGGCCTGAGCTGTTTTTT.